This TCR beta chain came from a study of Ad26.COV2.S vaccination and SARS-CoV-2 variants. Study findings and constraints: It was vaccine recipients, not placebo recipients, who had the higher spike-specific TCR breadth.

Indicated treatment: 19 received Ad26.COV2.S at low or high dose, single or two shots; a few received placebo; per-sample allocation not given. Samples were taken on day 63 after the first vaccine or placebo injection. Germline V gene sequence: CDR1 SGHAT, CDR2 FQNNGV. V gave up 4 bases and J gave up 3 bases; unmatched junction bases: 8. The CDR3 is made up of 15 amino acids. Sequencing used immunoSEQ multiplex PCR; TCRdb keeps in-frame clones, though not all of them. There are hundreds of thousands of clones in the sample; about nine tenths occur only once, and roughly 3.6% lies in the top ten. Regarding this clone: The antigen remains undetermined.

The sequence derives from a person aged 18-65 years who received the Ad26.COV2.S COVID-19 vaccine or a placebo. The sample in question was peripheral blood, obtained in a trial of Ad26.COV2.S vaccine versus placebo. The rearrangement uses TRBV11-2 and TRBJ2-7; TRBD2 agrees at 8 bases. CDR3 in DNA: TGTGCCAGCAGCTCCCGAACTGCGGGGGGCTACGAGCAGTACTTC. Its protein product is CASSSRTAGGYEQYF.